Listed below are T cell receptor beta chains from one sample, sequenced in a study of blood T cell repertoires in COVID-19. Assay used: immunoSEQ multiplex PCR; TCRdb lists only in-frame clones, some missing. Of hundreds of thousands of clones in the sample, approximately 89% were seen once. Sequencing was done on a sample of peripheral blood. The receptors derive from a man younger than 35 with COVID-19, enrolled during active disease. Each CDR3 is given with its conserved first and last residue. The order of the fields is D gene, V gene, clone size, J gene, CDR3 protein, CDR3 DNA. A D gene is named only where the DNA matches it firmly. A clone size is listed for some rows: how often the clone was seen (once, few, many), or a class if it is expanded.

>TRBD1|TRBV27|NA|TRBJ1-5
CASGTGDQPQHF
TGTGCCAGCGGGACAGGGGACCAGCCCCAGCATTTT
>NA|TRBV29-1|NA|TRBJ2-3
CSVVSGTDTQYF
TGCAGCGTTGTGTCTGGCACAGATACGCAGTATTTT
>NA|TRBV18|few|TRBJ1-6
CASSPTGKDSPLHF
TGTGCCAGCTCACCAACAGGGAAAGATTCACCCCTCCACTTT
>TRBD1|TRBV7-9|NA|TRBJ2-2
CASRDRVLLTGELFF
TGTGCCAGTCGCGACAGGGTTCTTCTGACCGGGGAGCTGTTTTTT
>NA|TRBV30|NA|TRBJ1-4
CAWSDATGYNEKLFF
TGTGCCTGGAGTGACGCAACAGGGTATAATGAAAAACTGTTTTTT
>TRBD2|TRBV2|NA|TRBJ2-1
CASKTTSAYNEQFF
TGTGCCAGCAAGACGACTAGCGCTTACAATGAGCAGTTCTTC
>TRBD1|TRBV4-2|NA|TRBJ1-5
CASSQGTRDRGQPQHF
TGTGCCAGCAGCCAAGGGACCCGGGACAGGGGGCAGCCCCAGCATTTT
>NA|TRBV15|once|TRBJ1-2
CATSRDLSPQDYGYTF
TGTGCCACCAGCAGAGATTTATCCCCACAGGACTATGGCTACACCTTC
>NA|TRBV24-1|once|TRBJ1-3
CATSDPKNSGNTIYF
TGTGCCACCAGTGATCCAAAAAACTCTGGAAACACCATATATTTT
>TRBD2|TRBV10-3|once|TRBJ2-3
CATGGTSGSGVDTQYF
TGTGCCACCGGGGGGACTAGCGGGAGTGGCGTAGATACGCAGTATTTT
>NA|TRBV5-4|NA|TRBJ2-6
CASSIPSRGAGANVLTF
TGTGCCAGCAGCATCCCCTCACGGGGGGCCGGGGCCAACGTCCTGACTTTC
>NA|TRBV4-2|NA|TRBJ2-2
CASSLTVSNTGELFF
TGTGCCAGCAGCCTGACAGTCTCGAACACCGGGGAGCTGTTTTTT
>TRBD1|TRBV6-5|NA|TRBJ1-6
CASSSTGSTPLHF
TGTGCCAGCAGCTCGACAGGGAGTACACCCCTCCACTTT
>TRBD2|TRBV11-3|NA|TRBJ2-1
CATHLRTGGRDYNEQFF
TGTGCCACCCACCTTAGGACGGGAGGGAGGGACTACAATGAGCAGTTCTTC
>TRBD1|TRBV18|NA|TRBJ2-1
CASSPATGVNEQFF
TGTGCCAGCTCACCTGCGACAGGGGTAAATGAGCAGTTCTTC
>NA|TRBV11-2|NA|TRBJ2-5
CASSLLQAQETQYF
TGTGCCAGCAGCTTACTACAGGCCCAAGAGACCCAGTACTTC
>NA|TRBV19|once|TRBJ2-1
CASSALLSYNEQFF
TGTGCCAGTAGTGCCTTACTATCGTACAATGAGCAGTTCTTC
>NA|TRBV19|NA|TRBJ2-3
CASSIDGGMRDTQYF
TGTGCCAGTAGTATAGACGGAGGGATGAGAGATACGCAGTATTTT
>NA|TRBV24-1|NA|TRBJ2-5
CATSERTARARETQYF
TGTGCCACCAGTGAACGGACAGCCCGGGCTAGGGAGACCCAGTACTTC
>NA|TRBV12-3/TRBV12-4|NA|TRBJ2-1
CASSRAGIQFF
TGTGCCAGCAGTCGCGCCGGGATACAGTTCTTC
>TRBD1|TRBV5-6|NA|TRBJ2-4
CASSQKPWTGDKNIQYF
TGTGCCAGCAGCCAAAAACCATGGACAGGGGACAAAAACATTCAGTACTTC
>NA|TRBV6-6|NA|TRBJ2-5
CASSRTTGGVGETQYF
TGTGCCAGCAGCCGAACCACAGGGGGGGTCGGAGAGACCCAGTACTTC
>TRBD1|TRBV18|NA|TRBJ1-2
CASSPSGTAYGYTF
TGTGCCAGCTCACCGTCCGGGACAGCCTATGGCTACACCTTC
>NA|TRBV5-6|NA|TRBJ1-1
CASSLYSTEAFF
TGTGCCAGCAGCTTGTACTCCACTGAAGCTTTCTTT
>NA|TRBV9|NA|TRBJ2-2
CASSVSGGELFF
TGTGCCAGCAGTGTTAGTGGCGGGGAGCTGTTTTTT
>NA|TRBV5-8|NA|TRBJ1-5
CASSLGRYNQPQHF
TGTGCCAGCAGCTTGGGCAGATACAATCAGCCCCAGCATTTT